The next 24 T cell receptor beta chains were all read from a single sample in a study of Ad26.COV2.S vaccination and SARS-CoV-2 variants (dated by TCRdb to the early 2020s). The treatment or condition label corresponds to: some 20 received Ad26.COV2.S at low or high dose, single or two shots; five or six received placebo; per-sample allocation not given. Repertoires of vaccine and placebo recipients were sequenced from samples collected on day 63 after the first injection. To prepare the library, the immunoSEQ multiplex PCR assay was applied. The clones in this table, taken by TCRdb from immuneACCESS, are in-frame only. Not every clone is retained; where verified, under half of the shortfall comes from an unresolved V gene, and the cause of the rest is unknown. Present in this sample are some 420,000 clones, roughly 90% of which were seen just once. The ten largest make up less than 4.5% of the sample.

The sequencing here drew on peripheral blood, taken in a trial of Ad26.COV2.S vaccine versus placebo. The receptor set was obtained from a person between 18 and 65 years old who received the Ad26.COV2.S COVID-19 vaccine or a placebo.

The chain has TRBV6-5 and TRBJ1-4; TRBD1 is a possible D gene (5 bases). Germline CDR1 reads MNHEY; CDR2 reads SVGAGI. The CDR3 is made up of 14 amino acids. The V end lost 7 bases, the J end lost 0 bases, and 9 bases lay between the germline ends. The CDR3 coding sequence is TGTGCCAGCATGACAGCTGCAACTAATGAAAAACTGTTTTTT. Amino acid sequence: CASMTAATNEKLFF.

This chain links TRBV5-4 with TRBJ2-2; D unclear. The CDR3 loop spans 12 amino acids. Trimming pared 4 bases from V and 3 bases from J, leaving 4 bases between. Germline assignment: CDR1 SGHNT and CDR2 YYREEE (reference sequence). CDR3 loop: CASSRHTGELFF. The CDR3 nucleotides read TGTGCCAGCAGCCGCCACACCGGGGAGCTGTTTTTT.

V is TRBV15 and J is TRBJ1-3; 7 bases fit TRBD1. The V segment lost 3 bases and the J segment 3 bases; nucleotides outside the gene matches: 8. Germline loops: CDR1 LNHNV, CDR2 YYDKDF (reference sequence). CDR3 length equals 16 residues. The CDR3 protein is CATSSSGQDFGNTIYF. DNA for the CDR3: TGTGCCACCAGCAGCAGTGGACAGGATTTTGGAAACACCATATATTTT.

In DNA, the CDR3 is TGTGCCAGCAGCTTTTCAGGGGTCGGTTCACCCCTCCACTTT. As protein: CASSFSGVGSPLHF. The chain carries TRBV11-3 and TRBJ1-6, with TRBD1 as a possible D gene (6 bases). The CDR3 covers 14 residues. V gave up 3 bases and J gave up 9 bases, with 12 bases separating them. Per the germline V gene, CDR1 is SGHNT and CDR2 is YENEEA.

This chain joins TRBV4-1 and TRBJ1-2; D gene ambiguous. The V end was cut by 1 base, the J end by 6 bases, with 9 bases between. Germline lookup yields CDR1 MGHRA and CDR2 YSYEKL. CDR3 size: 13 residues. CDR3 protein: CASSQVIGDGYTF. CDR3 DNA: TGCGCCAGCAGCCAAGTAATCGGAGATGGCTACACCTTC.

This clone is a singleton in its sample. The chain carries TRBV5-6 and TRBJ1-3, with D unclear. The CDR3 extends over 13 amino acids. Germline V gives CDR1 SGHDT, CDR2 YYEEEE. The V and J ends lost 1 base and 2 bases respectively, with 4 bases between them. This CDR3 reads CASSLYTGNTIYF. The CDR3 DNA follows: TGTGCCAGCAGCTTGTACACTGGAAACACCATATATTTT.

As DNA, the CDR3 is TGTGCCAGCAGCTTAGGGCTAGCAGCTAGCACAGATACGCAGTATTTT. Amino acids: CASSLGLAASTDTQYF. The rearrangement joins TRBV7-2 to TRBJ2-3; TRBD2 is a possible D gene (5 bases). The germline CDR1 and CDR2 sequences are SGHTA and FQGNSA. Trimming took 1 base from V and 0 from J, leaving 11 bases between them. The CDR3 has 16 residues.

This clone was found once. The chain has TRBV21-1 and TRBJ2-1; the DNA was not used to check the table's D call, TRBD2. TRBV21-1 is shown as a pseudogene. This CDR3 contains 22 residues. This CDR3 is CASNMGLAGGPASWARSNEQFF. The CDR3 DNA reads TGTGCCAGCAACATGGGACTAGCGGGGGGCCCGGCCTCTTGGGCTCGATCCAATGAGCAGTTCTTC.

This chain uses TRBV9 with TRBJ2-3; D might be TRBD2 (5 bases). Deletions cut 3 bases from V and 2 bases from J, with 34 bases between. The CDR3 consists of 22 residues. Germline V gives CDR1 SGDLS, CDR2 YYNGEE. As DNA, the CDR3 is TGTGCCAGCAGCGCGGAAACTCCAAAAAGGTGGCTAGCCGGAAACTACACAGATACGCAGTATTTT. Its protein is CASSAETPKRWLAGNYTDTQYF.

The J gene is TRBJ2-7, the V gene TRBV14; D uncertain. Germline CDR1 SGHDN, CDR2 FVKESK. Between the trimmed V and J ends, which lost 3 bases and 4 bases, there was a span of 7 bases. CDR3 length: 12 amino acids. Here the CDR3 DNA reads TGTGCCAGCAGCCAGCGAGCTTACGAGCAGTACTTC. Its translation is CASSQRAYEQYF.

The chain carries TRBV11-3 and TRBJ2-5; D perhaps matches TRBD2 (6 bases). Germline CDR1 and CDR2: SGHNT and YENEEA. V shed 5 bases and J shed 5 bases, with 18 bases lying between them. The CDR3 extends over 15 amino acids. The DNA for the CDR3 is TGTGCCAGCAGCATAGGCGTCGGGGGTCTCGAGACCCAGTACTTC. Translation: CASSIGVGGLETQYF.

The V call is TRBV6-6, the J call TRBJ1-4, with 7 bases aligning to TRBD1. With 5 bases clipped from V and 8 bases from J, the junction kept 11 bases outside the gene matches. This CDR3 spans 15 amino acids. CDR1 is MNHNY, CDR2 SVGAGI, per germline (reference sequence). CDR3 in DNA: TGTGCCAGCAGTCACGGACAGGCTCTTGACGAAAAACTGTTTTTT. This sequence encodes CASSHGQALDEKLFF.

The CDR3 DNA reads as TGTGCCAGCAGTCCCTGGGACAGGGTGTCTGAAGCTTTCTTT. Translating gives CASSPWDRVSEAFF. The V gene is TRBV6-5, the J gene TRBJ1-1; 9 bases match TRBD1. V shed 5 bases and J 6 bases; nucleotides not matched to a gene: 7. Germline CDR1 reads MNHEY; CDR2 reads SVGAGI. This CDR3 contains 14 residues.

For this clone: This specimen includes other DNA sequences encoding the same CDR3. V usage is TRBV9 and J usage is TRBJ2-3; TRBD2 might be the D (6 bases). CDR3 length: 16 amino acids. CDR1 is SGDLS, CDR2 YYNGEE, per germline. V was pared by 0 bases and J by 1 base, with 12 bases between. The CDR3 nucleotides are TGTGCCAGCAGCGTAGGGGGAGGCCGAGGCACAGATACGCAGTATTTT. This codes for CASSVGGGRGTDTQYF.

The sample holds one count of this clone. The chain has TRBV6-6 and TRBJ1-5; perhaps TRBD1 as D (6 bases). The CDR3 has 15 amino acids. Trimming removed 5 bases from V and 0 bases from J, with 11 bases in between. Germline assignment: CDR1 MNHNY and CDR2 SVGAGI (reference sequence). The CDR3 coding sequence is TGTGCCAGCAGTGGACAGTTTTCTAGCAATCAGCCCCAGCATTTT. Protein sequence: CASSGQFSSNQPQHF.

The gene calls are TRBV3-1 (or the pseudogene TRBV3-2) and TRBJ1-2, with 8 bases lining up with TRBD1. The V and J ends lost 4 bases and 4 bases, in that order; junction bases with no gene match: 2. CDR1 is LGHDT and CDR2 is YNNKEL in the germline V gene (reference sequence). The CDR3 is made up of 13 amino acids. The CDR3 reads CASSPGQGYGYTF. CDR3 nucleotide sequence: TGTGCCAGCAGCCCCGGACAGGGCTATGGCTACACCTTC.

The chain recombines TRBV19 with TRBJ2-7, with D hard to call. This CDR3 region has 15 residues. Deletions cut 0 bases from V and 2 bases from J, with 11 bases between. Germline lookup yields CDR1 LNHDA and CDR2 SQIVND (reference sequence). CDR3 DNA sequence: TGTGCCAGTAGTATAGACCGGACCTCCACCTACGAGCAGTACTTC. Translated, it gives CASSIDRTSTYEQYF.

The rearrangement uses TRBV21-1 and TRBJ1-5; TRBD1 is the table's D call and was not checked against the DNA. TRBV21-1 is a documented pseudogene. The CDR3 covers 18 residues. The CDR3 region is CASSKVGQGKDSNQPQHF. As DNA, the CDR3 is TGTGCCAGCAGCAAGGTCGGACAGGGTAAGGATAGCAATCAGCCCCAGCATTTT.

The chain joins TRBV19 to TRBJ2-6; perhaps TRBD1 as D (6 bases). From germline, CDR1 is LNHDA and CDR2 SQIVND (reference sequence). V was trimmed by 8 bases and J by 2 bases, leaving 13 bases between them. The length of the CDR3 is 15 residues. The CDR3 region is CASFNRAAGANVLTF. The DNA of the CDR3 is TGTGCCAGTTTCAACAGGGCTGCTGGGGCCAACGTCCTGACTTTC.

The V call is TRBV28, the J call TRBJ2-3; D remains unclear. The CDR3 is made up of 14 amino acids. Trimming took 4 bases from V and 2 from J, leaving 10 bases between them. Germline V gene data show CDR1 as MDHEN and CDR2 as SYDVKM. CDR3 in DNA: TGTGCCAGCAGTTCCCAGGCTATCACAGATACGCAGTATTTT. As protein: CASSSQAITDTQYF.

The V and J genes are TRBV4-2 and TRBJ2-5; 9 bases are shared with TRBD1. Unmatched junction bases numbered 7, after V lost 0 bases and J lost 2 bases. Per the germline V gene, CDR1 is LGHNA and CDR2 is YNFKEQ. This CDR3 contains 17 residues. CDR3 bases: TGTGCCAGCAGCCAAGATATCGGGGACAGGGATCAAGAGACCCAGTACTTC. Protein product: CASSQDIGDRDQETQYF.

The count of this clone is one. V gene TRBV9 combines with J gene TRBJ2-3; D call uncertain. Trimming pared 3 bases from V and 1 base from J, leaving 9 bases between. CDR1 and CDR2 from the germline V gene are SGDLS and YYNGEE. The CDR3 loop spans 14 amino acids. CDR3: CASSAIAGTDTQYF. As DNA, the CDR3 is TGTGCCAGCAGCGCCATAGCCGGCACAGATACGCAGTATTTT.

DNA of the CDR3: TGTGCCAGCAGCTGGGTACAGGGTAGGAACACAGATACGCAGTATTTT. This encodes CASSWVQGRNTDTQYF. The J gene is TRBJ2-3, the V gene TRBV7-8; D is perhaps TRBD1 (6 bases). CDR3 length: 16 residues. CDR1 is SGHVS, CDR2 FQNEAQ, per germline. V lost 4 bases and J 2 bases, leaving 16 bases between the germline ends. Complete variable domain (other parts from reference TRBV7-8 and TRBJ2-3): GAGVSQSPRYKVAKRGQDVALRCDPISGHVSLFWYQQALGQGPEFLTYFQNEAQLDKSGLPSDRFFAERPEGSVSTLKIQRTQQEDSAVYLCASSWVQGRNTDTQYFGPGTRLTVL.

This clone was recorded a few times. This rearrangement joins TRBV7-9 to TRBJ2-7, with 7 nucleotides matching TRBD2. V lost 1 base, J lost 3 bases, and 6 bases stayed unmatched. The CDR3 runs 15 residues. Germline CDR1 SEHNR, CDR2 FQNEAQ (reference sequence). This CDR3 reads CASSLGFRTSYEQYF. For the CDR3, the DNA is TGTGCCAGCAGCTTAGGGTTTCGGACTAGCTACGAGCAGTACTTC.